A selection of T cell receptor beta chains follows, all from one sample in a study of blood T cell repertoires in COVID-19. TCRdb keeps only in-frame clones here, not all; method: immunoSEQ multiplex PCR. Of some 93,000 clones detected, 70% to 85% appear once; the ten largest clones hold more than 9%. The sequenced material came from peripheral blood. The receptors derive from a man aged 70-80 years with acute or convalescent COVID-19. Both conserved end residues are part of each CDR3. The D gene is left open where the match is weak. Only part of the rows carry a size: once, few, many, or a class if the clone is expanded.

>TRBV6-2/TRBV6-3|TRBJ2-5|TRBD2|NA
TGTGCCAGCAGTCCGGGGGGTCTGGACGAGACCCAGTACTTC
CASSPGGLDETQYF
>TRBV6-4|TRBJ1-1|NA|NA
TGTGCCAGCAGTGACTCGATAGCACCGATGAACACTGAAGCTTTCTTT
CASSDSIAPMNTEAFF
>TRBV23-1|TRBJ1-5|NA|NA
TGCGCCAGCAGTCAAACAGCTCGGGAAATCCAATATAGCAATCAGCCCCAGCATTTT
CASSQTAREIQYSNQPQHF
>TRBV7-3|TRBJ2-1|NA|NA
TGTGCCAGCAGCTTAATTCCATCGAGCCAGGGAGAGCAGTTCTTC
CASSLIPSSQGEQFF
>TRBV19|TRBJ2-5|TRBD2|NA
TGTGCCAGTAAGGTCCGGACTAGCGGACAAGAGACCCAGTACTTC
CASKVRTSGQETQYF
>TRBV5-4|TRBJ2-7|TRBD1|NA
TGTGCCAGCAGTCCCAGGGACAGGGGGCCCGAGCAGTACTTC
CASSPRDRGPEQYF
>TRBV24-1|TRBJ2-7|NA|NA
TGTGCCACCAGTGAGGGCGGGACCAAATACGAGCAGTACTTC
CATSEGGTKYEQYF
>TRBV30|TRBJ1-1|TRBD1|few
TGTGCCTGGGGACAGGATCCGAACACTGAAGCTTTCTTT
CAWGQDPNTEAFF
>TRBV7-9|TRBJ1-2|TRBD1|NA
TGTGCCAGCAGGTTGGGACAGGGGACGCCCGACTACACCTTC
CASRLGQGTPDYTF
>TRBV5-1|TRBJ2-5|TRBD2|NA
TGCGCCAGCAGCGTGACTAGCGACTCCTTACAAGAGACCCAGTACTTC
CASSVTSDSLQETQYF
>TRBV24-1|TRBJ1-5|NA|NA
TGTGCCACCAGTACTTTACAGGGTGATCAGCCCCAGCATTTT
CATSTLQGDQPQHF
>TRBV7-8|TRBJ1-1|NA|NA
TGTGCCAGCAGCCTGGCTGGGCCTGAAGCTTTCTTT
CASSLAGPEAFF
>TRBV7-6|TRBJ2-5|NA|NA
TGTGCCAGCAGCTTAGCGCTTGGAGCGACGAAGACCCAGTACTTC
CASSLALGATKTQYF
>TRBV13|TRBJ2-1|TRBD2|NA
TGTGCCAGCATCATAGATGGCGGGAGAGCCTACAATGAGCAGTTCTTC
CASIIDGGRAYNEQFF
>TRBV28|TRBJ2-7|TRBD1|NA
TGTGCCAGCAGTTCGCCAGGGGGCCTGATGGCCTACGAGCAGTACTTC
CASSSPGGLMAYEQYF
>TRBV19|TRBJ1-1|TRBD1|NA
TGTGCCAGTAGGGACGACAGGGGCGATCGACGAGCTTTCTTT
CASRDDRGDRRAFF
>TRBV28|TRBJ1-5|NA|NA
TGTGCCAGCACTGCGGGATTGGGTGGCCAGCCCCAGCATTTT
CASTAGLGGQPQHF
>TRBV5-1|TRBJ1-6|TRBD1|NA
TGCGCCAGCAGCTTGGTAGAGGGGGCGAACAAATCACCCCTCCACTTT
CASSLVEGANKSPLHF
>TRBV30|TRBJ1-5|TRBD1|NA
TGTGCCTGGAGTAGTGGGACAGGGGCCCGGCCCCAGCATTTT
CAWSSGTGARPQHF
>TRBV5-1|TRBJ1-4|NA|NA
TGCGCCAGCAGCTTGGCCGGCAGGCAAGCAACTAATGAAAAACTGTTTTTT
CASSLAGRQATNEKLFF
>TRBV30|TRBJ2-3|TRBD1|NA
TGTGCCTGGGGGACAGGGAACGAGGGCACGCAGTATTTT
CAWGTGNEGTQYF
>TRBV3-1/TRBV3-2|TRBJ1-2|TRBD1|NA
TGTGCCAGCAGCCAGTTCAGCCGGGACAGCTTTAACTATGGCTACACCTTC
CASSQFSRDSFNYGYTF
>TRBV6-6|TRBJ2-7|TRBD2|NA
TGTGCCAGCAGTCGAACCGGACTAGCGGGGGAAGGATCCTACGAGCAGTACTTC
CASSRTGLAGEGSYEQYF
>TRBV3-1/TRBV3-2|TRBJ1-1|TRBD1|few
TGTGCCAGCAGCCCACGAGGACAGGGCGGGACTGAAGCTTTCTTT
CASSPRGQGGTEAFF
>TRBV14|TRBJ2-5|NA|NA
TGTGCCAGCAGCCAAGAGAGACAAGAGACCCAGTACTTC
CASSQERQETQYF
>TRBV4-2|TRBJ1-2|NA|NA
TGTGCCAGCAGCCGAGGGGGGGAAATCGGGAGTGGCTACACCTTC
CASSRGGEIGSGYTF
>TRBV11-3|TRBJ2-1|TRBD2|NA
TGTGCCTCCGCCACGGGAGGGCCACCTAATGAGCAGTTCTTC
CASATGGPPNEQFF
>TRBV2|TRBJ2-7|TRBD2|NA
TGTGCCAGCATTCTGGGACTAACCTACGAGCAGTACTTC
CASILGLTYEQYF
>TRBV5-1|TRBJ2-5|NA|NA
TGCGCCAGCAGCATCTTACAGGGCGCGGCAGCGCGTGAGACCCAGTACTTC
CASSILQGAAARETQYF
>TRBV3-1/TRBV3-2|TRBJ1-6|NA|NA
TGTGCCAGCAGCCAAGGCCCCGGGACTAATAATTCACCCCTCCACTTT
CASSQGPGTNNSPLHF
>TRBV19|TRBJ2-7|TRBD1|NA
TGTGCCAGTGGGGGACAGGGTGGCTACGAGCAGTACTTC
CASGGQGGYEQYF
>TRBV5-1|TRBJ1-1|NA|NA
TGCGCCAGCAGCTTGGAGCGGACAGCGAACACTGAAGCTTTCTTT
CASSLERTANTEAFF
>TRBV9|TRBJ1-5|TRBD1|NA
TGTGCCAGCAGCCTCACAGGGGATCAGCCCCAGCATTTT
CASSLTGDQPQHF
>TRBV28|TRBJ1-1|TRBD1|NA
TGTGCCAGCAGTTTAGAGGACAGGGTCACTGAAGCTTTCTTT
CASSLEDRVTEAFF
>TRBV19|TRBJ1-5|NA|NA
TGTGCCAGTAGTACGACGGCGGGTTTCAATCAGCCCCAGCATTTT
CASSTTAGFNQPQHF
>TRBV7-9|TRBJ2-7|NA|NA
TGTGCCAGCAGCTTAGCGGGGGCTAGCGGCAGATGGTATACCTACGAGCAGTACTTC
CASSLAGASGRWYTYEQYF
>TRBV25-1|TRBJ2-7|NA|NA
TGTGCCAGCAGCCGAGGTACCTACGAGCAGTACTTC
CASSRGTYEQYF
>TRBV7-9|TRBJ2-2|TRBD1|NA
TGTGCCAGCAGCCTGACAGGGGGCGGTGGATGGGAGCTGTTTTTT
CASSLTGGGGWELFF
>TRBV20-1|TRBJ1-2|TRBD1|NA
TGCAGTGCTAGTAAGGGGGCCTATGGCTACACCTTC
CSASKGAYGYTF
>TRBV7-9|TRBJ2-2|NA|NA
TGTGCCAGCAGCTTAGGGCCCAACCCCACCGGGGAGCTGTTTTTT
CASSLGPNPTGELFF
>TRBV19|TRBJ1-2|NA|NA
TGTGCCAGTAGTATATCCTGGGTCCGTGGCAGGGTTTATGACTATGGCTACACCTTC
CASSISWVRGRVYDYGYTF
>TRBV5-1|TRBJ2-6|NA|NA
TGCGCCAGCAGCTTGGTAGTAGGGGCTGGGGCCAACGTCCTGACTTTC
CASSLVVGAGANVLTF
>TRBV5-1|TRBJ2-5|TRBD2|NA
TGCGCCAGCAGCTTGCTTCCCCTAGCGGGAACGGGGGAGACCCAGTACTTC
CASSLLPLAGTGETQYF
>TRBV5-5|TRBJ2-7|NA|NA
TGTGCCAGCAGCTTGGCGGGACAAGTCTACGAGCAGTACTTC
CASSLAGQVYEQYF